This entry lists 22 T cell receptor beta chains sequenced from one sample in a study of T cell repertoires in cytomegalovirus infection. Each CDR3 protein is one row after TCRdb ran MiXCR on the reads. This sample has around 100,000 distinct CDR3 sequences; about 30% occur once, and the top ten carry less than 45%. Antigens of these TCRs are unknown. The specimen was CD8+ T cells from cultured PBMCs, collected from culture after CMV antigen stimulation. Every receptor here comes from a human donor in good health (CMV status not recorded). Some clones in this sample may be carry-over from other donors' samples.

The chain recombines TRBV6-5 with TRBJ2-7, with D maybe TRBD2 (6 bases). V dropped 10 bases and J dropped 6 bases, with 13 bases sitting between them. Germline assignment: CDR1 MNHEY and CDR2 SVGAGI. The CDR3 runs 11 residues. CDR3 nucleotides: TGTGCCACCGCGGCGGGGTTCGAGCAGTACTTC. Residues: CATAAGFEQYF.

Ten or more counts support this clonotype. J is TRBJ1-2 and V is TRBV5-1; D unresolved. Trimming stripped 0 bases from V and 5 bases from J, with 14 bases between. CDR1 is SGHRS, CDR2 YFSETQ, per germline. This CDR3 spans 15 amino acids. The CDR3 DNA reads TGCGCCAGCAGCTTGGACCCCTCCGCACCTTATGGCTACACCTTC. Protein sequence: CASSLDPSAPYGYTF.

The chain recombines TRBV20-1 with TRBJ1-1, with D uncertain. Germline V gives CDR1 DFQATT, CDR2 SNEGSKA (reference sequence). The V end was cut by 6 bases, the J end by 1 base, with 12 bases between. The CDR3 is 13 residues long. DNA for the CDR3: TGCAGTGCCCCAAGGGAGGGGAACACTGAAGCTTTCTTT. It is translated as CSAPREGNTEAFF.

This chain joins TRBV10-3 and TRBJ2-7; TRBD1 agrees at 8 bases. There are 14 residues in the CDR3. J lost 3 bases, V lost 2 bases, and 3 bases had no gene match. Germline V gene sequence: CDR1 ENHRY, CDR2 SYGVKD. CDR3 DNA sequence: TGTGCCATCAGTGAGGCCGGACAGGGCTACGAGCAGTACTTC. This gives the protein CAISEAGQGYEQYF.

The chain has TRBV6-1 and TRBJ1-5, with no clear D. Germline V gene data show CDR1 as MNHNS and CDR2 as SASEGT. The CDR3 spans 15 residues. V was pared by 3 bases and J by 2 bases, with 11 bases between. The CDR3 DNA reads TGTGCCAGCAGTGAGTCGCCCGAGGGCAATCAGCCCCAGCATTTT. Amino acids: CASSESPEGNQPQHF.

This clonotype was recorded many times. The gene calls are TRBV7-6 and TRBJ2-7; D gene uncertain. V lost 1 base and J 1 base, leaving 5 bases between the germline ends. The CDR3 length is 13 residues. The germline V gene encodes CDR1 SGHVS and CDR2 FNYEAQ. The CDR3 bases are TGTGCCAGCAGCTTAGACTCATCCTACGAGCAGTACTTC. This sequence encodes CASSLDSSYEQYF.

V gene TRBV19 combines with J gene TRBJ2-7, with 7 bases identical to TRBD1. V was clipped by 6 bases and J by 7 bases; unmatched bases: 12. Germline V gene lookup returns CDR1 LNHDA and CDR2 SQIVND (reference sequence). The CDR3 spans 14 residues. CDR3 sequence reads: CASSHRGLRGEQYF. The CDR3, as DNA: TGTGCCAGTAGCCACAGGGGCCTCCGAGGGGAGCAGTACTTC.

This clonotype has more than one count but fewer than ten. The chain couples TRBV27 to TRBJ2-7, with 9 bases lining up with TRBD1. The V segment lost 0 bases and the J segment 4 bases; nucleotides outside the gene matches: 4. The CDR3 loop spans 15 amino acids. Germline V gene sequence: CDR1 MNHEY, CDR2 SMNVEV (reference sequence). CDR3 nucleotides: TGTGCCAGCAGTTTATCGACAGGGGGAGGGTACGAGCAGTACTTC. Translating gives CASSLSTGGGYEQYF.

This clonotype was detected only a few times. The V gene is TRBV20-1, the J gene TRBJ2-1, with 9 bases identical to TRBD2. Germline V CDR1 and CDR2: DFQATT, SNEGSKA (reference sequence). Unmatched junction bases numbered 9, after V lost 0 bases and J lost 9 bases. CDR3 size: 15 residues. The CDR3 DNA reads as TGCAGTGCTAGAGACCTTCTAGCGGGGTGGATTGAGCAGTTCTTC. Translating gives CSARDLLAGWIEQFF.

This clonotype came up a few times. The genes are TRBV7-9 and TRBJ2-2, with 11 bases aligning to TRBD1. CDR1 and CDR2 (germline): SEHNR, FQNEAQ (reference sequence). V shed 5 bases, J shed 4 bases, and the junction held 3 bases outside the gene matches. The CDR3 consists of 15 residues. This chain's CDR3 is CASSKDRGPTGELFF. CDR3 sequence (DNA): TGTGCCAGCAGCAAGGACAGGGGGCCCACCGGGGAGCTGTTTTTT.

This clonotype was observed a handful of times. The chain links TRBV15 to TRBJ1-1; D perhaps matches TRBD1 (6 bases). Trimming took off 0 bases at V and 1 base at J, with 9 bases between the two ends. Germline V gene data show CDR1 as LNHNV and CDR2 as YYDKDF (reference sequence). The CDR3 has 15 residues. The CDR3 DNA follows: TGTGCCACCAGCAGAGATCAGGGGTCGAACACTGAAGCTTTCTTT. Translating it yields CATSRDQGSNTEAFF.

The rearrangement joins TRBV19 to TRBJ1-5; D gene unclear. Germline V gene data show CDR1 as LNHDA and CDR2 as SQIVND (reference sequence). The CDR3 contains 13 residues. V gave up 6 bases and J gave up 5 bases, with 11 bases separating them. CDR3 protein: CASSTDTYQPQHF. The CDR3, as DNA: TGTGCCAGTAGCACCGACACCTATCAGCCCCAGCATTTT.

In its sample, this clonotype was seen a few times. This chain joins TRBV12-5 and TRBJ2-2, with 11 bases identical to TRBD1. CDR1 is LGHNT, CDR2 FRNRAP, per germline. Trimming took 5 bases from V and 6 from J; bases not matched to a gene: 11. The CDR3 runs 17 residues. Here the CDR3 DNA reads TGTGCTAGTGGTCCTGACCGCGGGGACAGGGGGGCCGGGGAGCTGTTTTTT. This sequence encodes CASGPDRGDRGAGELFF. Filled out from reference TRBV12-5 and TRBJ2-2, the complete variable domain reads DARVTQTPRHKVTEMGQEVTMRCQPILGHNTVFWYRQTMMQGLELLAYFRNRAPLDDSGMPKDRFSAEMPDATLATLKIQPSEPRDSAVYFCASGPDRGDRGAGELFFGEGSRLTVL.

This clonotype was seen more than once but under ten times. The chain uses TRBV6-2 or TRBV6-3 and TRBJ2-5; 7 bases are shared with TRBD1. Germline V gene data show CDR1 as MNHEY and CDR2 as SVGEGT. This CDR3 contains 17 residues. Trimming took 5 bases from V and 2 from J; bases not matched to a gene: 14. CDR3 DNA sequence: TGTGCCAGCAGTCCCGTAACAGACAGGGCCCTTCAAGAGACCCAGTACTTC. This encodes CASSPVTDRALQETQYF.

This clonotype was picked up a small number of times. The V and J genes are TRBV11-2 and TRBJ2-1; D remains unclear. Germline V lookup: CDR1 SGHAT, CDR2 FQNNGV. Between the trimmed V and J ends, which lost 6 bases and 8 bases, there was a span of 5 bases. The CDR3 consists of 10 residues. CDR3 DNA: TGTGCCAGCAGAGGATATGAGCAGTTCTTC. This gives the protein CASRGYEQFF.

The rearrangement uses TRBV9 and TRBJ2-7; 7 positions agree with TRBD2. Trimming cost V 3 bases and J 5 bases; bases outside gene matches: 11. The germline gives CDR1 SGDLS, CDR2 YYNGEE. The CDR3 has 15 amino acids. This CDR3 reads CASSALVGGYNEQYF. The CDR3 DNA reads TGTGCCAGCAGCGCCTTAGTCGGGGGGTACAACGAGCAGTACTTC.

This chain links TRBV2 with TRBJ1-1; D unclear. CDR1 is SNHLY, CDR2 FYNNEI, per germline. The CDR3 is 16 residues long. V shed 1 base and J shed 1 base, with 13 bases lying between them. The CDR3 DNA sequence: TGTGCCAGCAGTGAAGAGCAAGGACGGCCGAACACTGAAGCTTTCTTT. Translating it yields CASSEEQGRPNTEAFF.

This chain uses TRBV14 with TRBJ2-1; perhaps TRBD2 as D (5 bases). CDR3 size: 18 residues. In germline, CDR1 is SGHDN, CDR2 FVKESK. Trimming took off 0 bases at V and 3 bases at J, with 18 bases between the two ends. Written as DNA, the CDR3 is TGTGCCAGCAGCCAAGATCTTAAGGGAGTGCGAGGCTACAATGAGCAGTTCTTC. As protein: CASSQDLKGVRGYNEQFF.

The chain couples TRBV6-1 to TRBJ2-3; 7 bases line up with TRBD2. Germline V CDR1 and CDR2: MNHNS, SASEGT. The trim removed 2 bases at V and 3 bases at J, leaving 11 bases unmatched. The CDR3 has 17 amino acids. CDR3 in DNA: TGTGCCAGCAGTGAATTACGAGGGAGCGGGGTGACAGATACGCAGTATTTT. It is translated as CASSELRGSGVTDTQYF.

The genes are TRBV18 and TRBJ2-1; no reliable D call. This CDR3 is 14 amino acids long. Trimming removed 0 bases from V and 6 bases from J, with 9 bases in between. Germline CDR1 reads KGHSH; CDR2 reads LQKENI. This CDR3 reads CASSPPEGLNEQFF. CDR3 coding DNA: TGTGCCAGCTCACCACCTGAAGGGCTCAATGAGCAGTTCTTC. Full variable domain (outside the CDR3, taken from reference TRBV18 and TRBJ2-1): NAGVMQNPRHLVRRRGQEARLRCSPMKGHSHVYWYRQLPEEGLKFMVYLQKENIIDESGMPKERFSAEFPKEGPSILRIQQVVRGDSAAYFCASSPPEGLNEQFFGPGTRLTVL.

This clonotype was seen a few times. The chain has TRBV7-3 and TRBJ2-1; D unresolved. Germline-derived CDR1 and CDR2 are SGHTA and FQGTGA. Trimming took 1 base from V and 7 from J, leaving 5 bases between them. The CDR3 covers 12 residues. The CDR3, as DNA: TGTGCCAGCAGCTTAATCGGGAATGAGCAGTTCTTC. Protein: CASSLIGNEQFF.

This clonotype was observed a handful of times. The chain combines TRBV19 with TRBJ1-2; 9 nucleotides agree with TRBD1. Looked up from germline, CDR1 is LNHDA and CDR2 is SQIVND (reference sequence). The junction had 4 bases not matched to a gene; V was cut back by 5 bases and J by 3 bases. The CDR3 consists of 14 residues. The CDR3: CASSGTGPYYGYTF. CDR3 DNA sequence: TGTGCCAGTAGTGGGACAGGGCCATACTATGGCTACACCTTC.